This T cell receptor beta chain came from a study of cytomegalovirus exposure and HLA in healthy donors. General study findings and limits: The study recorded over 150 TCR beta chains that were cytomegalovirus-associated.

The PCR contained 60 Vbeta and 13 Jbeta primers. Clones were read by immunoSEQ multiplex PCR, and TCRdb kept only the in-frame ones, dropping some. This table has approximately 52,000 clones, approximately 80% appearing once. J gave up 4 bases and V 4 bases, and 5 bases lay outside the gene matches. The CDR3 runs 15 residues. CDR1 MDHEN and CDR2 SYDVKM come from the germline V gene. A word on this clone: Its cognate antigen is unknown.

This rearrangement joins TRBV28 to TRBJ1-4; 8 nucleotides agree with TRBD1. This receptor was identified in a female donor in good health and CMV-seronegative. Source material: PBMCs. The CDR3 loop reads CASSSGQGNNEKLFF. The CDR3 coding sequence is TGTGCCAGCAGTTCTGGACAGGGTAATAATGAAAAACTGTTTTTT.